One and the same sample provided the 21 T cell receptor beta chains below, sequenced in a study of T-cell memory formation after mild COVID-19. Using its own MiXCR run on the 5' RACE reads, TCRdb lists one record per CDR3 protein. Among around 390,000 distinct CDR3 sequences, about 17% were seen once, and the ten largest hold roughly 21%. The sequencing sample was made of PBMCs or a T cell subset sorted from them (not recorded which). These receptors originate from a man aged 18 to 29 who had mild COVID-19 (a few samples of this study predate the infection). Cell type and time point are not known.

This clonotype was seen a handful of times. The V and J genes are TRBV5-1 and TRBJ2-2; TRBD2 matches 9 bases. V shed 4 bases and J 3 bases; nucleotides not matched to a gene: 10. This CDR3 is built from 17 residues. Germline CDR1 SGHRS, CDR2 YFSETQ. CDR3 sequence reads: CASSRGLAGYYTGELFF. The CDR3 DNA reads as TGCGCCAGCAGCCGGGGCCTAGCGGGGTACTACACCGGGGAGCTGTTTTTT.

Many counts were recorded for this clonotype. This chain uses TRBV5-6 with TRBJ2-3, with D perhaps TRBD1 or TRBD2 (5 bases each). The CDR3 has 15 residues. V was pared by 4 bases and J by 1 base, with 13 bases between. The V gene's germline CDR1 is SGHDT and CDR2 YYEEEE. Here the CDR3 reads CASSLGTAGTDTQYF. In DNA form, the CDR3 reads TGTGCCAGCAGCCTCGGGACCGCAGGCACAGATACGCAGTATTTT.

In this sample, this clonotype turned up a few times. The gene calls are TRBV4-2 and TRBJ1-5; D is perhaps TRBD1 (6 bases). This CDR3 comprises 15 residues. The V end lost 4 bases, the J end lost 5 bases, and 15 bases lay between the germline ends. In germline, CDR1 is LGHNA, CDR2 YNFKEQ. The CDR3 nucleotides read TGTGCCAGCAGCCGACTGCGGGGGGCTTATCAGCCCCAGCATTTT. Translating it yields CASSRLRGAYQPQHF.

About this clonotype itself: An end of the junction differs from the germline gene, which may be a read error. The V call is TRBV14, the J call TRBJ2-4; 7 bases agree with TRBD1. The CDR3 is 12 amino acids. Germline loops: CDR1 SGHDN, CDR2 FVKESK. The CDR3 spells CASSHPGGGRNF. CDR3 nucleotides: TGTGCCAGCAGCCACCCAGGGGGTGGGCGTAACTTC. Supplemented by reference TRBV14 and TRBJ2-4, the full variable domain reads EAGVTQFPSHSVIEKGQTVTLRCDPISGHDNLYWYRRVMGKEIKFLLHFVKESKQDESGMPNNRFLAERTGGTYSTLKVQPAELEDSGVYFCASSHPGGGRNFGAGTRLSVL.

This clonotype was found a few times. The chain joins TRBV18 to TRBJ2-7; tentatively, D is TRBD2 (6 bases). Germline V gene lookup returns CDR1 KGHSH and CDR2 LQKENI. The CDR3 has 13 residues. Deletions cut 2 bases from V and 6 bases from J, with 11 bases between. The CDR3 here is CASSPRTKGEQYV. The DNA of the CDR3 is TGTGCCAGCTCACCAAGGACTAAGGGCGAGCAGTACGTC.

This clonotype was seen a single time. This chain connects TRBV30 to TRBJ1-2; a weak D match, TRBD1 (6 bases). The CDR3 covers 13 residues. The germline CDR1 and CDR2 sequences are GTSNPN and SVGIG (reference sequence). Trimming removed 0 bases at V and 7 bases at J, with 12 bases between. As DNA, the CDR3 is TGTGCCTGGAGTGTACGCAGGGGTCTTGGCTACACCTTC. The encoded protein is CAWSVRRGLGYTF.

This chain uses TRBV7-2 with TRBJ1-2, with no clear D. Germline V gene sequence: CDR1 SGHTA, CDR2 FQGNSA. The CDR3 sequence is 13 residues long. V lost 1 base and J lost 3, with 6 bases in between. The DNA of the CDR3 is TGTGCCAGCAGCTTAGAGAGGCACTATGGCTACACCTTC. Its protein product is CASSLERHYGYTF.

The CDR3 region has the DNA TGTGCCAGCAGTTTCCGGGACGGGAGCTCCTATAATTCACCCCTCCACTTT. It translates to CASSFRDGSSYNSPLHF. The rearrangement joins TRBV12-3 or TRBV12-4 to TRBJ1-6; tentative D call: TRBD1 (5 bases). The germline V and J ends were trimmed by 3 bases and 0 bases, with 12 bases remaining between them. The CDR3 runs to 17 residues.

The chain employs TRBV5-1 and TRBJ2-4; TRBD1 or TRBD2 may be the D gene (5 bases each). The germline CDR1 and CDR2 sequences are SGHRS and YFSETQ. The CDR3 consists of 15 residues. Trimming pared 0 bases from V and 12 bases from J, leaving 19 bases between. The CDR3 coding sequence is TGCGCCAGCAGCTTGGATCTTGGGACCCTAGGGGCTCAGTACTTC. Translated: CASSLDLGTLGAQYF.

This chain uses TRBV20-1 with TRBJ1-6, with a possible D match to TRBD1 (5 bases). With 1 base removed from V and 7 bases from J, the gap between germline ends came to 11 bases. This CDR3 spans 14 amino acids. Per germline, CDR1 DFQATT and CDR2 SNEGSKA (reference sequence). The chain's CDR3 is CSARVGQINSPLHF. CDR3 coding DNA: TGCAGTGCTAGAGTGGGGCAGATAAATTCACCCCTCCACTTT.

The genes are TRBV7-2 and TRBJ1-1; 7 nucleotides agree with TRBD1. The V segment lost 5 bases and the J segment 2 bases; nucleotides outside the gene matches: 5. This CDR3 has 14 amino acids. Germline V CDR1 and CDR2: SGHTA, FQGNSA. CDR3 coding DNA: TGTGCCAGCAGCCGTCGACAGGGTAACACTGAAGCTTTCTTT. Its protein product is CASSRRQGNTEAFF.

The CDR3 loop is CASSSRQGNTGELFF. CDR3 DNA: TGTGCCAGCAGTTCCCGACAGGGGAACACCGGGGAGCTGTTTTTT. This sequence joins TRBV12-3 or TRBV12-4 and TRBJ2-2; 7 nucleotides match TRBD1. V was clipped by 4 bases and J by 1 base; unmatched bases: 3. This CDR3 region has 15 residues.

The chain joins TRBV4-2 to TRBJ2-5; no definite D call. Trimming stripped 0 bases from V and 1 base from J, with 21 bases between. Germline assignment: CDR1 LGHNA and CDR2 YNFKEQ. The CDR3 runs 19 residues. The CDR3 sequence is CASSQDQILNDGVQETQYF. CDR3 nucleotides: TGTGCCAGCAGCCAAGATCAAATTTTAAATGACGGTGTCCAAGAGACCCAGTACTTC.

The V call is TRBV15, the J call TRBJ2-1, with TRBD2 as a possible D gene (5 bases). The CDR3 totals 14 residues. Germline V gene data show CDR1 as LNHNV and CDR2 as YYDKDF (reference sequence). V lost 1 base and J lost 7, with 11 bases in between. The CDR3 DNA reads as TGTGCCACCAGCAGAGTCGAGGGTCTGAATGAGCAGTTCTTC. Amino acids: CATSRVEGLNEQFF.

This clonotype turned up a few times. The chain employs TRBV18 and TRBJ2-5, with 9 bases that match TRBD2. V lost 2 bases, J lost 5 bases, and 9 bases stayed unmatched. The CDR3 has 16 amino acids. CDR1 KGHSH and CDR2 LQKENI come from the germline V gene. The CDR3 DNA reads as TGTGCCAGCTCACCAGGGCTAGCGGGGTCGATGGAGACCCAGTACTTC. Its protein product is CASSPGLAGSMETQYF.

This chain links TRBV18 with TRBJ2-5; no definite D call. Germline V gene sequence: CDR1 KGHSH, CDR2 LQKENI. The CDR3 extends over 13 amino acids. V lost 8 bases, J lost 4 bases, and 14 bases lay in between. DNA for the CDR3: TGTGCCAGCGCCAGCCGTTCGGGAGAGACCCAGTACTTC. Encoded protein: CASASRSGETQYF. The variable domain in full, completed from reference TRBV18 and TRBJ2-5, reads NAGVMQNPRHLVRRRGQEARLRCSPMKGHSHVYWYRQLPEEGLKFMVYLQKENIIDESGMPKERFSAEFPKEGPSILRIQQVVRGDSAAYFCASASRSGETQYFGPGTRLLVL.

V gene TRBV20-1 combines with J gene TRBJ2-7; TRBD1 might be the D (6 bases). The CDR3 consists of 14 residues. The germline CDR1 and CDR2 sequences are DFQATT and SNEGSKA (reference sequence). The germline V and J ends were trimmed by 3 bases and 2 bases, with 14 bases remaining between them. The CDR3 spells CSASSGTRTYEQYF. The DNA of the CDR3 is TGCAGTGCTAGCTCCGGGACAAGAACCTACGAGCAGTACTTC.

The chain has TRBV27 and TRBJ2-1; 9 nucleotides align to TRBD1. CDR3 length: 17 residues. Germline lookup yields CDR1 MNHEY and CDR2 SMNVEV (reference sequence). The V and J ends lost 5 bases and 2 bases, in that order; junction bases with no gene match: 10. The DNA for the CDR3 is TGTGCCAGCAGTCTCATCCCCGGGACAGGGACCTACAATGAGCAGTTCTTC. Residues: CASSLIPGTGTYNEQFF.

This clonotype has ten or more counts. The chain joins TRBV5-1 to TRBJ2-5, with 10 bases aligning to TRBD2. V shed 0 bases and J 4 bases; nucleotides not matched to a gene: 9. There are 17 residues in the CDR3. Germline V CDR1 and CDR2: SGHRS, YFSETQ. The CDR3 sequence: CASSLETSGGARETQYF. The CDR3, as DNA: TGCGCCAGCAGCTTGGAAACGAGCGGGGGGGCCCGAGAGACCCAGTACTTC.

This clonotype has a count of ten or more. The chain recombines TRBV4-2 with TRBJ2-1; 9 bases agree with TRBD2. This CDR3 spans 15 amino acids. Germline V CDR1 and CDR2: LGHNA, YNFKEQ. J gave up 3 bases and V 0 bases, and 0 bases lay outside the gene matches. Here the CDR3 reads CASSQERGGYNEQFF. CDR3 bases: TGTGCCAGCAGCCAAGAGCGGGGGGGCTACAATGAGCAGTTCTTC.

The chain has TRBV6-2 or TRBV6-3 and TRBJ2-7, with D tentatively TRBD2 (5 bases). CDR3 length: 13 amino acids. V was clipped by 2 bases and J by 4 bases, with 9 bases between them. Per germline, CDR1 MNHEY and CDR2 SVGEGT. The CDR3 spells CASSYLGEYEQYV. The CDR3 DNA reads as TGTGCCAGCAGTTACCTCGGGGAATACGAGCAGTACGTC.